This T cell receptor (beta chain) was identified in a study of identical twins. Germline CDR1 and CDR2: SGDLS and YYNGEE. V was pared by 3 bases and J by 7 bases, with 11 bases between. The CDR3 sequence is 12 residues long. This clonotype has a handful of counts. Its antigen is currently unknown. TCRdb passed the 5' RACE reads through MiXCR, listing each CDR3 protein once. The sample lists 550,000 to 700,000 distinct CDR3 sequences, roughly 20% occurring once. Study-level points and caveats: For cord blood, abundant beta clonotypes had fewer insertions, unlike memory repertoires, which showed none.

These data were also reused for a study on T cells expressing NK-cell markers.

The sequenced sample consisted of PBMCs. This TCR was recovered from a woman younger than 35 in good health. The J gene is TRBJ2-7, the V gene TRBV9; D uncertain. CDR3 bases: TGTGCCAGCAGCGCGGGCCTGGGGGAGCAGTACTTC. Amino acid sequence: CASSAGLGEQYF.